Following are 25 T cell receptor beta chains from one sample sequenced in a study of PD-L1 blockade in urothelial cancer. Time point: pretreatment peripheral blood. Only in-frame clones appear in the TCRdb table, and some are missing; sequencing was by immunoSEQ multiplex PCR. Here the sample spans roughly 51,000 clones, 86% being singletons. The sequencing used PBMCs, collected around atezolizumab (anti-PD-L1) treatment. These TCRs come from a man aged 55 to 70 with urothelial cancer.

This clone was observed once. The V call is TRBV7-2, the J call TRBJ1-1; a weak D match, TRBD1 (5 bases). With 6 bases removed from V and 6 bases from J, the gap between germline ends came to 14 bases. The CDR3 consists of 13 residues. The V gene's germline CDR1 is SGHTA and CDR2 FQGNSA. CDR3 DNA sequence: TGTGCCAGCAGTTCGCGGGGCCGTCCTGAAGCTTTCTTT. Translation gives CASSSRGRPEAFF.

This clone has just one count. The chain joins TRBV7-2 to TRBJ1-1; TRBD1 matches 7 bases. The CDR3 runs 16 residues. Germline CDR1 reads SGHTA; CDR2 reads FQGNSA. The V and J ends lost 5 bases and 5 bases, in that order; junction bases with no gene match: 14. CDR3 in DNA: TGTGCCAGCAGCGAAGATACGACTCCAGGGGGAACTGAAGCTTTCTTT. Residues: CASSEDTTPGGTEAFF.

This chain joins TRBV4-1 and TRBJ1-2; 11 bases line up with TRBD1. Germline trimming cut 4 bases from V and 7 bases from J; bases unmatched to any gene: 5. The CDR3 totals 14 residues. The germline gives CDR1 MGHRA, CDR2 YSYEKL. The CDR3 spells CASSRGQGVGGYTF. The DNA of the CDR3 is TGCGCCAGCAGCCGGGGACAGGGGGTGGGTGGCTACACCTTC.

The genes are TRBV7-2 and TRBJ1-1; 10 bases align to TRBD1. The junction had 12 bases not matched to a gene; V was cut back by 5 bases and J by 6 bases. The CDR3 sequence is 16 residues long. Germline loops: CDR1 SGHTA, CDR2 FQGNSA. DNA for the CDR3: TGTGCCAGCAGCAATCCGGACAGGGGGTGGAAATCTGAAGCTTTCTTT. This gives the protein CASSNPDRGWKSEAFF. Using reference TRBV7-2 and TRBJ1-1 for the parts outside the CDR3, the full variable domain is GAGVSQSPSNKVTEKGKDVELRCDPISGHTALYWYRQSLGQGLEFLIYFQGNSAPDKSGLPSDRFSAERTGGSVSTLTIQRTQQEDSAVYLCASSNPDRGWKSEAFFGQGTRLTVV.

CDR3: CASSLAGRGSGYTF. The CDR3 nucleotides are TGCGCCAGCAGCTTGGCCGGCAGGGGGAGCGGCTACACCTTC. The chain couples TRBV5-1 to TRBJ1-2, with 7 bases aligning to TRBD1. The CDR3 runs 14 residues. J lost 8 bases, V lost 0 bases, and 7 bases had no gene match. Germline lookup yields CDR1 SGHRS and CDR2 YFSETQ. Looking up the rest from reference TRBV5-1 and TRBJ1-2 gives the full variable domain: KAGVTQTPRYLIKTRGQQVTLSCSPISGHRSVSWYQQTPGQGLQFLFEYFSETQRNKGNFPGRFSGRQFSNSRSEMNVSTLELGDSALYLCASSLAGRGSGYTFGSGTRLTVV.

This clone was counted between two and nine times. The J gene is TRBJ1-6, the V gene TRBV6-5; 9 bases are a match to TRBD1. There are 14 residues in the CDR3. With V trimmed by 6 bases and J by 7 bases, 4 bases remained unmatched. CDR1 MNHEY and CDR2 SVGAGI come from the germline V gene. The CDR3 DNA reads as TGTGCCAGCAGGGAAGGGACAGGGAATTCACCCCTCCACTTT. It is translated as CASREGTGNSPLHF.

The J gene is TRBJ2-5, the V gene TRBV19, with 11 bases that match TRBD2. The trim removed 6 bases at V and 5 bases at J, leaving 8 bases unmatched. Germline V lookup: CDR1 LNHDA, CDR2 SQIVND (reference sequence). This CDR3 is 15 amino acids long. The CDR3 DNA sequence: TGTGCCAGTAGCCCGGGACTAGCGGTTCGTGAGACCCAGTACTTC. Translated: CASSPGLAVRETQYF.

The chain couples TRBV5-1 to TRBJ1-1, with TRBD1 matching 7 bases. The CDR3 length is 13 residues. The V gene's germline CDR1 is SGHRS and CDR2 YFSETQ. J lost 7 bases, V lost 4 bases, and 7 bases had no gene match. The DNA for the CDR3 is TGCGCCAGCAGCCTGGGACAGTATTATGAAGCTTTCTTT. This sequence encodes CASSLGQYYEAFF.

In the case of this clone: A much more abundant neighbour one base away suggests this may be a read error. This chain links TRBV14 with TRBJ2-7; the D gene is possibly TRBD1 (6 bases). V was cut by 3 bases and J by 1 base, with 7 bases left in between. The CDR3 contains 13 residues. Germline CDR1 and CDR2: SGHDN and FVKESK. CDR3 residues: CASSQDSSYEQYF. The CDR3 bases are TGTGCCAGCAGCCAGGACAGTTCCTACGAGCAGTACTTC.

V and J are TRBV5-1 and TRBJ1-1; TRBD1 matches 7 bases. Looked up from germline, CDR1 is SGHRS and CDR2 is YFSETQ. CDR3 length equals 17 residues. V trimming: 3 bases; J trimming: 1 base; junction bases outside the gene matches: 12. The CDR3 spells CASSSEGQQKRNTEAFF. The CDR3 nucleotides are TGCGCCAGCAGCTCGGAGGGACAGCAAAAGCGGAACACTGAAGCTTTCTTT.

The CDR3 sequence is CASSYRQGSSGNQPQHF. As DNA, the CDR3 is TGTGCCAGCAGCTACCGACAGGGATCGTCGGGCAATCAGCCCCAGCATTTT. The chain has TRBV5-8 and TRBJ1-5, with 7 bases that match TRBD1. V shed 3 bases and J 2 bases; nucleotides not matched to a gene: 11. The CDR3 has 17 residues. Germline V gene sequence: CDR1 SGHTS, CDR2 YDEGEE.

The gene calls are TRBV7-9 and TRBJ1-6; 8 positions match TRBD1. The CDR3 runs to 15 residues. J was trimmed by 5 bases and V by 6 bases; bases with no gene match: 6. Looked up from germline, CDR1 is SEHNR and CDR2 is FQNEAQ (reference sequence). CDR3 protein: CASRTGDWDNSPLHF. Here the CDR3 DNA reads TGTGCCAGCAGGACAGGGGATTGGGATAATTCACCCCTCCACTTT.

This clone has a handful of counts. The chain uses TRBV6-4 and TRBJ2-1, with 13 bases fitting TRBD2. J gave up 7 bases and V 5 bases, and 5 bases lay outside the gene matches. Germline CDR1 MRHNA, CDR2 SNTAGT. This CDR3 is built from 15 residues. This CDR3 is CASSPTSGRGNEQFF. CDR3 DNA: TGTGCCAGCAGTCCAACTAGCGGGAGGGGAAATGAGCAGTTCTTC.

V usage is TRBV4-2 and J usage is TRBJ2-5, with D hard to call. V lost 4 bases and J 5 bases, leaving 14 bases between the germline ends. Germline V gene lookup returns CDR1 LGHNA and CDR2 YNFKEQ. This CDR3 has 14 amino acids. The DNA for the CDR3 is TGTGCCAGCAGCCCCGAGGAGTTTTTTGAGACCCAGTACTTC. It is translated as CASSPEEFFETQYF.

V usage is TRBV11-2 and J usage is TRBJ1-5; 7 bases agree with TRBD1. The CDR3 extends over 17 amino acids. Germline CDR1 reads SGHAT; CDR2 reads FQNNGV. V lost 5 bases, J lost 2 bases, and 12 bases stayed unmatched. The CDR3 protein is CASSNVGGGLGNQPQHF. CDR3 in DNA: TGTGCCAGCAGCAACGTAGGGGGCGGATTGGGCAATCAGCCCCAGCATTTT.

The J gene is TRBJ2-1, the V gene TRBV4-2, with 8 bases fitting TRBD2. V shed 0 bases and J 7 bases; nucleotides not matched to a gene: 14. The germline V gene has CDR1 LGHNA and CDR2 YNFKEQ. This CDR3 comprises 18 residues. The CDR3 is CASSQDVGGGSSGNEQFF. The DNA for the CDR3 is TGTGCCAGCAGCCAAGATGTAGGGGGGGGATCTAGCGGGAATGAGCAGTTCTTC.

This chain uses TRBV5-4 with TRBJ2-2, with a weak D call TRBD2 (7 bases). The CDR3 covers 16 residues. Trimming removed 4 bases from V and 7 bases from J, with 20 bases in between. Germline CDR1 is SGHNT and CDR2 is YYREEE (reference sequence). CDR3 DNA: TGTGCCAGCAGCCCAGTTCGGGGGGCGCTTAGCGGGGAGCTGTTTTTT. It yields the protein CASSPVRGALSGELFF. The variable domain in full, with the rest retrieved from reference TRBV5-4 and TRBJ2-2, is ETGVTQSPTHLIKTRGQQVTLRCSSQSGHNTVSWYQQALGQGPQFIFQYYREEENGRGNFPPRFSGLQFPNYSSELNVNALELDDSALYLCASSPVRGALSGELFFGEGSRLTVL.

The chain couples TRBV18 to TRBJ2-7; D is perhaps TRBD1 (5 bases). The CDR3 loop spans 16 amino acids. The germline gives CDR1 KGHSH, CDR2 LQKENI. Trimming cost V 1 base and J 0 bases, with 13 bases left between them. CDR3 coding DNA: TGTGCCAGCTCACCACGACGCAGCGACAGCTCCTACGAGCAGTACTTC. Its protein product is CASSPRRSDSSYEQYF.

The CDR3 DNA reads as TGTGCCTGGAGTCCCGGGACAGAAGCTTTCTTT. Translation: CAWSPGTEAFF. This chain links TRBV30 with TRBJ1-1, with D possibly being TRBD1 (6 bases). The V end lost 2 bases, the J end lost 8 bases, and 9 bases lay between the germline ends. Per germline, CDR1 GTSNPN and CDR2 SVGIG (reference sequence). CDR3 length: 11 amino acids.

J is TRBJ2-3 and V is TRBV2; the D is unclear. The length of the CDR3 is 13 residues. V lost 6 bases to trimming and J lost 1 base, with 8 bases between them. The germline gives CDR1 SNHLY, CDR2 FYNNEI. The CDR3 is CASSLLGTDTQYF. The DNA for the CDR3 is TGTGCCAGCAGCTTACTCGGCACAGATACGCAGTATTTT.

This clone appeared once. The rearrangement links TRBV11-2 to TRBJ2-2; D ambiguous. The germline CDR1 and CDR2 sequences are SGHAT and FQNNGV. The germline V and J ends were trimmed by 4 bases and 7 bases, with 10 bases remaining between them. The CDR3 extends over 13 amino acids. CDR3 sequence: CASSWIAVGELFF. Written as DNA, the CDR3 is TGTGCCAGCAGCTGGATAGCTGTCGGGGAGCTGTTTTTT.

The V call is TRBV25-1, the J call TRBJ2-5; D not resolved. V dropped 8 bases and J dropped 0 bases, with 13 bases sitting between them. The CDR3 consists of 14 residues. Germline V gene data show CDR1 as MGHDK and CDR2 as SYGVNS. As DNA, the CDR3 is TGTGCCAGCGGTGGGCTAGAGGACCAAGAGACCCAGTACTTC. This sequence encodes CASGGLEDQETQYF. Together with reference TRBV25-1 and TRBJ2-5, the CDR3 gives the full variable domain: EADIYQTPRYLVIGTGKKITLECSQTMGHDKMYWYQQDPGMELHLIHYSYGVNSTEKGDLSSESTVSRIRTEHFPLTLESARPSHTSQYLCASGGLEDQETQYFGPGTRLLVL.

V and J are TRBV30 and TRBJ2-7, with 9 bases fitting TRBD2. J gave up 7 bases and V 2 bases, and 9 bases lay outside the gene matches. CDR1 and CDR2 from the germline V gene are GTSNPN and SVGIG (reference sequence). The CDR3 contains 14 residues. Here the CDR3 DNA reads TGTGCCTGGAGTAGGATAGCGGGAGTCGGGGAGCAGTACTTC. This gives the protein CAWSRIAGVGEQYF.

This chain links TRBV5-1 with TRBJ2-7; 12 bases align to TRBD1. The CDR3 spans 17 residues. V shed 0 bases, J shed 6 bases, and the junction held 10 bases outside the gene matches. Looked up from germline, CDR1 is SGHRS and CDR2 is YFSETQ. For the CDR3, the DNA is TGCGCCAGCAGCTTGGCCCCCCCGGGACAGGGGGCCCCCGAGCAGTACTTC. It specifies CASSLAPPGQGAPEQYF.

The rearrangement links TRBV7-2 to TRBJ1-1, with D possibly TRBD1 on 5 matching bases. The CDR3 loop spans 13 amino acids. V lost 4 bases and J lost 7, with 13 bases in between. Germline V gene sequence: CDR1 SGHTA, CDR2 FQGNSA. The CDR3 sequence is CASSSTGFGEAFF. Written as DNA, the CDR3 is TGTGCCAGCAGCTCCACAGGTTTCGGTGAAGCTTTCTTT.